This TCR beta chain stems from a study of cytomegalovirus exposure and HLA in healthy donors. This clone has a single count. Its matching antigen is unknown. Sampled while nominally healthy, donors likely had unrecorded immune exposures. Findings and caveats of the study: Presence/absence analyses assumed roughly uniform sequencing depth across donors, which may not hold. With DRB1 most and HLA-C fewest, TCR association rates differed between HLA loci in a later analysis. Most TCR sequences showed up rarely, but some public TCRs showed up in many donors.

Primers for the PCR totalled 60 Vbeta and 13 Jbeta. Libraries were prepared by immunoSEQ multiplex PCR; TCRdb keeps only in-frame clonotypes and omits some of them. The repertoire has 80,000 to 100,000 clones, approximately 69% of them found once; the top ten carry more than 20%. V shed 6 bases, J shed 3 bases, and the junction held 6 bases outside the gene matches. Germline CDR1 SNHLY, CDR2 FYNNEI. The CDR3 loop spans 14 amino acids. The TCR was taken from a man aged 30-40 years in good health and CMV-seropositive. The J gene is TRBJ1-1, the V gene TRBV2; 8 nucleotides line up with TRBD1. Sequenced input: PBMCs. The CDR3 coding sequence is TGTGCCAGCAGCCCCTGGACAGGGCACACTGAAGCTTTCTTT. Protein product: CASSPWTGHTEAFF.